The 17 T cell receptor beta chains given below trace back to one sample, sequenced in a study of low-dose radiotherapy and immunotherapy resistance in tumors. The time point here: after trial treatment. Treatment in this sample: LDRT plus nivolumab, ipilimumab, low-dose cyclophosphamide and aspirin (RACIN trial). TRAV- and TRBV-specific primers were used for first-strand cDNA, which covered alpha and beta chains. TCR amplification involved about 20 PCR cycles with a constant-region primer and V-primer adapter. In TCRdb, the reads were re-called with MiXCR into one record per CDR3 protein. The data contain around 60,000 distinct CDR3 sequences, 20% to 25% of them singletons. Specimen: PBMCs, collected after low-dose radiotherapy plus immunotherapy. These receptors originate from a male donor with prostate cancer.

This clonotype was counted between two and nine times. The likely explanation is a read error, given a far larger clone one base away. The rearrangement joins TRBV6-1 to TRBJ2-1, with TRBD1 matching over 12 bases. CDR1 and CDR2 (germline): MNHNS, SASEGT. The length of the CDR3 is 14 residues. The J segment lost 10 bases and the V segment lost 5 bases, leaving 6 bases of the junction unmatched. DNA of the CDR3: TGTGCCAGCAGTACGGGACAGGGGGCGTACGAGCAGTTCTTC. Encoded protein: CASSTGQGAYEQFF.

This clonotype has ten or more counts. This chain links TRBV29-1 with TRBJ2-1; maybe TRBD2 (6 bases). The germline V and J ends were trimmed by 8 bases and 9 bases, with 14 bases remaining between them. The CDR3 spans 11 residues. In germline, CDR1 is SQVTM, CDR2 ANQGSEA. The CDR3: CSPMTGGEQFF. CDR3 DNA sequence: TGCAGCCCTATGACCGGGGGTGAGCAGTTCTTC.

Regarding this clonotype: This is likely an artifact of a read error, given a far larger clone one base away. V and J are TRBV12-3 or TRBV12-4 and TRBJ2-1, with 8 nucleotides matching TRBD2. CDR3 size: 14 residues. With 2 bases clipped from V and 13 bases from J, the junction kept 10 bases outside the gene matches. The CDR3, as DNA: TGTGCCAGCAGTTTACGGCGGGAGGTTGAGACCCAGTTCTTC. Translating it yields CASSLRREVETQFF.

This clonotype came up many times. The rearrangement joins TRBV11-2 to TRBJ1-1, with D maybe TRBD1 (6 bases). Germline lookup yields CDR1 SGHAT and CDR2 FQNNGV. V was cut by 0 bases and J by 1 base, with 18 bases left in between. The CDR3 covers 18 residues. Written as DNA, the CDR3 is TGTGCCAGCAGCTTAGATCTGCGTTCACAGGGAAGGAACACTGAAGCTTTCTTT. It yields the protein CASSLDLRSQGRNTEAFF.

This clonotype was counted a few times. The rearrangement uses TRBV6-6 and TRBJ2-7, with D possibly TRBD2 on 6 matching bases. This CDR3 contains 12 residues. From germline, CDR1 is MNHNY and CDR2 SVGAGI (reference sequence). The V end lost 6 bases, the J end lost 6 bases, and 12 bases lay between the germline ends. In nucleotides, the CDR3 is TGTGCCAGCAGCGGGAGTTGGTCCGAGCAGTACTTC. It encodes CASSGSWSEQYF.

This clonotype was observed once. J is TRBJ1-5 and V is TRBV4-1; D may be TRBD1 (5 bases). The germline gives CDR1 MGHRA, CDR2 YSYEKL. CDR3 length: 15 residues. Trimming shortened V by 2 bases and J by 3 bases, and 11 bases separated the two germline ends. DNA for the CDR3: TGCGCCAGCAGCCAAATGCGGGGGGACAATCAGCCCCAGCATTTT. Its translation is CASSQMRGDNQPQHF.

This chain links TRBV29-1 with TRBJ2-2; TRBD2 might be the D (6 bases). The length of the CDR3 is 14 residues. The germline V and J ends were trimmed by 6 bases and 2 bases, with 13 bases remaining between them. The germline V gene has CDR1 SQVTM and CDR2 ANQGSEA. CDR3 nucleotide sequence: TGCAGCGTGAGGGACTGGCTAAACACCGGGGAGCTGTTTTTT. It yields the protein CSVRDWLNTGELFF.

The chain employs TRBV10-1 and TRBJ1-1, with no clear D. CDR1 and CDR2 from the germline V gene are WNHNN and SYGVQD (reference sequence). The CDR3 is 13 residues long. V gave up 3 bases and J gave up 4 bases, with 9 bases separating them. CDR3 in DNA: TGCGCCAGCAGTGATCTGGTGGGCACTGAAGCTTTCTTT. Translated: CASSDLVGTEAFF.

This clonotype was seen ten or more times. V and J are TRBV11-2 and TRBJ2-7, with D maybe TRBD1 (6 bases). Trimming removed 5 bases at V and 3 bases at J, with 23 bases between. Germline V gene lookup returns CDR1 SGHAT and CDR2 FQNNGV. The CDR3 is made up of 17 amino acids. This CDR3 is CASSKGVWTDPDYEQYF. CDR3 DNA sequence: TGTGCCAGCAGCAAGGGGGTTTGGACAGATCCCGACTACGAGCAGTACTTC.

This clonotype was recorded at least ten times. The chain employs TRBV5-1 and TRBJ2-7, with 9 bases identical to TRBD2. Per the germline V gene, CDR1 is SGHRS and CDR2 is YFSETQ. V lost 0 bases to trimming and J lost 0 bases; unmatched junction nucleotides: 7. The CDR3 is made up of 17 amino acids. CDR3 in DNA: TGCGCCAGCAGCTTGGGGCCTAGCGGGGCACACTCCTACGAGCAGTACTTC. Protein: CASSLGPSGAHSYEQYF.

In its sample, this clonotype was seen many times. This chain connects TRBV6-2 or TRBV6-3 to TRBJ1-5; D remains ambiguous. Deletions cut 5 bases from V and 2 bases from J, with 13 bases between. CDR1 and CDR2 from the germline V gene are MNHEY and SVGEGT. This CDR3 has 15 amino acids. Here the CDR3 DNA reads TGTGCCAGCAGTGGCCCGACCGGCGGCAATCAGCCCCAGCATTTT. This codes for CASSGPTGGNQPQHF.

In its sample, this clonotype ranks as medium-sized. The chain combines TRBV7-9 with TRBJ1-1, with 7 bases that match TRBD1. Losses at the gene ends were 5 bases for V and 5 bases for J; bases not matched to a gene: 8. Germline loops: CDR1 SEHNR, CDR2 FQNEAQ (reference sequence). CDR3 length: 14 amino acids. CDR3 loop: CASSQQGLATEAFF. CDR3 nucleotides: TGTGCCAGCAGCCAACAGGGGTTAGCGACTGAAGCTTTCTTT.

This clonotype was seen ten or more times. V is TRBV20-1 and J is TRBJ2-5, with 8 positions matching TRBD2. Germline V lookup: CDR1 DFQATT, CDR2 SNEGSKA (reference sequence). There are 15 residues in the CDR3. V lost 3 bases, J lost 5 bases, and 11 bases stayed unmatched. CDR3 DNA sequence: TGCAGTGCTAGTGGAAAGGGACTAGGCATCGAGACCCAGTACTTC. It translates to CSASGKGLGIETQYF.

The chain joins TRBV12-3 or TRBV12-4 to TRBJ2-1; D is perhaps TRBD2 (5 bases). The CDR3 runs to 13 residues. The germline V and J ends were trimmed by 6 bases and 6 bases, with 12 bases remaining between them. DNA of the CDR3: TGTGCCAGCAGAAAGGATAGCGCCAATGAGCAGTTCTTC. Translation: CASRKDSANEQFF.

This clonotype was observed at least ten times. The V and J genes are TRBV19 and TRBJ1-3; D not certain. The CDR3 is 14 residues long. Germline V gene sequence: CDR1 LNHDA, CDR2 SQIVND (reference sequence). Trimming shortened V by 8 bases and J by 0 bases, and 11 bases separated the two germline ends. Here the CDR3 DNA reads TGTGCCAGTCGTGCCAGTCTCTCTGGAAACACCATATATTTT. Amino acid sequence: CASRASLSGNTIYF. Complete variable domain (other parts from reference TRBV19 and TRBJ1-3): DGGITQSPKYLFRKEGQNVTLSCEQNLNHDAMYWYRQDPGQGLRLIYYSQIVNDFQKGDIAEGYSVSREKKESFPLTVTSAQKNPTAFYLCASRASLSGNTIYFGEGSWLTVV.

This clonotype was found many times. This chain links TRBV7-8 with TRBJ2-7; TRBD2 might be the D (6 bases). This CDR3 is built from 17 residues. V lost 5 bases and J lost 4, with 24 bases in between. Germline V gives CDR1 SGHVS, CDR2 FQNEAQ. The CDR3 nucleotides are TGTGCCAGCAGCAAAGAGGCGATTTACGGGGGTGCATACGAGCAGTACTTC. It specifies CASSKEAIYGGAYEQYF. Variable domain in full (rest from reference TRBV7-8 and TRBJ2-7): GAGVSQSPRYKVAKRGQDVALRCDPISGHVSLFWYQQALGQGPEFLTYFQNEAQLDKSGLPSDRFFAERPEGSVSTLKIQRTQQEDSAVYLCASSKEAIYGGAYEQYFGPGTRLTVT.

The chain links TRBV5-5 to TRBJ1-1; the match to TRBD1 covers 9 bases. This CDR3 region has 14 residues. Trimming removed 4 bases from V and 4 bases from J; junction bases left unmatched: 5. Germline V CDR1 and CDR2: SGHKS, YYEKEE (reference sequence). Here the CDR3 reads CASSRQGGSTEAFF. The CDR3 DNA reads as TGTGCCAGCAGCCGACAGGGGGGGAGCACTGAAGCTTTCTTT.